This TCR beta chain stems from a study of T cells in localized non-small cell lung cancer. Germline assignment: CDR1 SGHNT and CDR2 YENEEA. Trimming left V 3 bases short and J 0 bases short, with 11 bases between. This CDR3 has 15 amino acids. This clone turned up a few times. Measured with immunoSEQ multiplex PCR; TCRdb has only the in-frame clones, and not every one. The sample contains over a thousand clones, roughly 19% of which appear only once. The authors took atypia-free adjacent lung at least 2 cm from the tumor margin. The material was normal lung tissue next to the tumor, obtained before any cancer treatment. This receptor was identified in a female donor of 60 years or more with stage I lung adenocarcinoma. The chain uses TRBV11-3 and TRBJ1-2; D perhaps matches TRBD1 (5 bases). The CDR3 loop is CASSLTPGANYGYTF. The CDR3 region has the DNA TGTGCCAGCAGCTTGACTCCGGGGGCTAACTATGGCTACACCTTC.